These 17 T cell receptor beta chains were all obtained from the same sample, sequenced in a study of OX40 agonist ivuxolimab in advanced cancers. The library was prepared using the immunoSEQ multiplex PCR assay. Drawn from immuneACCESS, this table holds only the in-frame rearrangements with V and J called that TCRdb kept. Clones are partly lost; checked studies trace under half to an unresolved V gene and leave the rest unexplained. Within this sample are roughly 70,000 clones, with approximately 86% of them counted one time only. The leading ten clones occupy 2.8% of the sample. Here the sequenced sample was CD4+ or CD8+ T cells sorted from blood, taken in a trial of the OX40 agonist ivuxolimab. The receptors were sampled from an adult with an advanced solid tumor such as melanoma, head and neck, liver or kidney cancer.

The chain employs TRBV18 and TRBJ2-5; 12 bases are a match to TRBD2. The V segment lost 6 bases and the J segment 4 bases; nucleotides outside the gene matches: 9. Germline V gives CDR1 KGHSH, CDR2 LQKENI. The CDR3 loop spans 16 amino acids. The CDR3: CASSTSGTSGRETQYF. As DNA, the CDR3 is TGTGCCAGCTCTACCTCCGGGACTAGCGGGCGAGAGACCCAGTACTTC.

J is TRBJ2-1 and V is TRBV7-3; D is undetermined. The CDR3 sequence is 13 residues long. Between the trimmed V and J ends, which lost 2 bases and 5 bases, there was a span of 7 bases. Germline V CDR1 and CDR2: SGHTA, FQGTGA. For the CDR3, the DNA is TGTGCCAGCAGCTTAGGCACAAACAATGAGCAGTTCTTC. Its translation: CASSLGTNNEQFF.

The genes are TRBV11-1 and TRBJ2-5; D assignment may be TRBD1 or TRBD2 (5 bases each). V dropped 4 bases and J dropped 2 bases, with 8 bases sitting between them. From germline, CDR1 is SGHAT and CDR2 FQDESV (reference sequence). The CDR3 sequence is 13 residues long. This CDR3 is CASSSGRQETQYF. For the CDR3, the DNA is TGTGCCAGCAGCTCGGGACGGCAAGAGACCCAGTACTTC.

The rearrangement joins TRBV18 to TRBJ2-1, with TRBD2 identical over 14 bases. Germline CDR1 KGHSH, CDR2 LQKENI. The J segment lost 7 bases and the V segment lost 6 bases, leaving 5 bases of the junction unmatched. The CDR3 runs 15 residues. CDR3 sequence (DNA): TGTGCCAGCTCCATGACTAGCGGGAGGGGGAATGAGCAGTTCTTC. This codes for CASSMTSGRGNEQFF.

This CDR3 reads CASSYGAGVKTEAFF. CDR3 DNA: TGTGCCAGCAGTTACGGGGCAGGGGTAAAAACTGAAGCTTTCTTT. The chain carries TRBV6-5 and TRBJ1-1, with D perhaps TRBD1 (6 bases). CDR3 length: 15 residues. In germline, CDR1 is MNHEY, CDR2 SVGAGI. The ends were cut back, 2 bases at V and 5 bases at J, with 15 bases in the middle.

The J gene is TRBJ2-1, the V gene TRBV19; TRBD2 matches 10 bases. V was clipped by 4 bases and J by 5 bases; unmatched bases: 8. Looked up from germline, CDR1 is LNHDA and CDR2 is SQIVND (reference sequence). The CDR3 consists of 16 residues. CDR3 in DNA: TGTGCCAGTAGTACATGGACTAGCGGATTCAACAATGAGCAGTTCTTC. It is translated as CASSTWTSGFNNEQFF.

Concerning this clone itself: Distinct nucleotide sequences in the sample also encode this CDR3. This chain connects TRBV5-1 to TRBJ2-5; no definite D call. The germline gives CDR1 SGHRS, CDR2 YFSETQ. Trimming shortened V by 4 bases and J by 5 bases, and 9 bases separated the two germline ends. The CDR3 is 12 residues long. The CDR3 bases are TGCGCCAGCAGCGCTGGCGAGGAGACCCAGTACTTC. Encoded protein: CASSAGEETQYF.

The gene calls are TRBV11-1 and TRBJ2-1; maybe TRBD2 (7 bases). V gave up 3 bases and J gave up 6 bases, with 15 bases separating them. This CDR3 contains 15 residues. Per the germline V gene, CDR1 is SGHAT and CDR2 is FQDESV (reference sequence). The CDR3 loop is CASSLGAGVGNEQFF. The CDR3 bases are TGTGCCAGCAGCTTGGGGGCGGGAGTAGGCAATGAGCAGTTCTTC.

Only a few counts were recorded for this clone. The rearrangement links TRBV27 to TRBJ2-7, with 9 bases lining up with TRBD2. CDR1 and CDR2 (germline): MNHEY, SMNVEV (reference sequence). Losses at the gene ends were 2 bases for V and 2 bases for J; bases not matched to a gene: 10. The CDR3 contains 17 residues. The CDR3 DNA follows: TGTGCCAGCAGTTTAAAATTAGCGGGAGTGGATACCTACGAGCAGTACTTC. Its translation is CASSLKLAGVDTYEQYF.

There are a few counts of this clone. The CDR3 sequence is CASSSPGQGRYGYTF. CDR3 DNA: TGTGCCAGCAGTTCTCCTGGACAGGGGCGCTATGGCTACACCTTC. The chain joins TRBV28 to TRBJ1-2, with 9 bases identical to TRBD1. Unmatched junction bases numbered 7, after V lost 4 bases and J lost 4 bases. Germline V gives CDR1 MDHEN, CDR2 SYDVKM. The CDR3 runs 15 residues.

A word on this clone: The sample holds other DNA sequences that translate to the same CDR3. The chain carries TRBV6-5 and TRBJ1-2; 8 bases align to TRBD1. V was clipped by 2 bases and J by 8 bases; unmatched bases: 4. The CDR3 loop spans 13 amino acids. The germline gives CDR1 MNHEY, CDR2 SVGAGI. CDR3 sequence (DNA): TGTGCCAGCAGTTACAGGACAGGGAGCGGCTACACCTTC. Amino acids: CASSYRTGSGYTF.

V is TRBV19 and J is TRBJ2-5; D possibly uses TRBD1 or TRBD2 (5 bases each). Between the trimmed V and J ends, which lost 3 bases and 4 bases, there was a span of 12 bases. Per the germline V gene, CDR1 is LNHDA and CDR2 is SQIVND (reference sequence). This CDR3 is 14 amino acids long. DNA for the CDR3: TGTGCCAGTAGTATGGGGGACGGGACAGAGACCCAGTACTTC. This codes for CASSMGDGTETQYF.

The V gene is TRBV5-6, the J gene TRBJ1-4; D may be TRBD1 (6 bases). V was shortened by 4 bases and J by 7 bases, with 17 bases between the two germline ends. CDR1 is SGHDT, CDR2 YYEEEE, per germline. This CDR3 contains 15 residues. The CDR3 DNA reads TGTGCCAGCAGCCCTGTGGGGGGGGCTAGTGAAAAACTGTTTTTT. It codes for CASSPVGGASEKLFF. Supplemented by reference TRBV5-6 and TRBJ1-4, the full variable domain reads DAGVTQSPTHLIKTRGQQVTLRCSPKSGHDTVSWYQQALGQGPQFIFQYYEEEERQRGNFPDRFSGHQFPNYSSELNVNALLLGDSALYLCASSPVGGASEKLFFGSGTQLSVL.

This clone turned up a few times. The chain is built from TRBV18 and TRBJ1-1; possible D gene TRBD1, 6 bases. Germline CDR1 reads KGHSH; CDR2 reads LQKENI. V dropped 5 bases and J dropped 4 bases, with 11 bases sitting between them. This CDR3 comprises 13 residues. For the CDR3, the DNA is TGTGCCAGCTCAACGACAGGTACCACTGAAGCTTTCTTT. Translation: CASSTTGTTEAFF.

The V gene is TRBV19, the J gene TRBJ2-7, with 7 bases aligning to TRBD1. V shed 4 bases and J 2 bases; nucleotides not matched to a gene: 8. Germline-derived CDR1 and CDR2 are LNHDA and SQIVND (reference sequence). The CDR3 length is 15 residues. The CDR3: CASSTRQGETYEQYF. The CDR3 nucleotides are TGTGCCAGTAGTACACGACAGGGTGAAACCTACGAGCAGTACTTC.

This sequence joins TRBV5-8 and TRBJ2-1; TRBD2 aligns across 12 bases. V was clipped by 4 bases and J by 3 bases; unmatched bases: 8. This CDR3 is built from 17 residues. Germline V gene sequence: CDR1 SGHTS, CDR2 YDEGEE. The CDR3 region is CASSELKTSGSYNEQFF. The CDR3 nucleotides read TGTGCCAGCAGCGAACTGAAGACTAGCGGGAGCTACAATGAGCAGTTCTTC. Together with reference TRBV5-8 and TRBJ2-1, the CDR3 gives the full variable domain: EAGVTQSPTHLIKTRGQQATLRCSPISGHTSVYWYQQALGLGLQFLLWYDEGEERNRGNFPPRFSGRQFPNYSSELNVNALELEDSALYLCASSELKTSGSYNEQFFGPGTRLTVL.

The chain employs TRBV29-1 and TRBJ1-2; D uncertain. Germline V CDR1 and CDR2: SQVTM, ANQGSEA. The CDR3 loop spans 13 amino acids. V was clipped by 0 bases and J by 4 bases, with 9 bases between them. The CDR3 spells CSVEDQSRYGYTF. DNA for the CDR3: TGCAGCGTTGAAGATCAAAGCCGCTATGGCTACACCTTC.